This T cell receptor (beta chain) was identified in a study of OX40 agonist ivuxolimab in advanced cancers. Across the whole study: Patients undergoing dose escalation presented with hepatocellular carcinoma, melanoma, renal cell or head and neck cancer. General study points: Dose levels from 0.1 to 3.0 mg/kg saw CD4+ and CD8+ blood T cells expand clonally by week 6.

V gave up 4 bases and J gave up 4 bases, with 8 bases separating them. The V gene's germline CDR1 is SGHVS and CDR2 FNYEAQ. This CDR3 is built from 13 residues. Clones were sequenced by immunoSEQ multiplex PCR, and TCRdb holds only the in-frame ones, with some missing. The repertoire has under 90,000 clones, 83% of them found once; the top ten carry about 1.5%. Anyone with autoimmune disease history or systemic immunosuppression was excluded. Comment on this clone: Its specificity is not known.

This chain uses TRBV7-6 with TRBJ1-5; weak D call: TRBD1 (5 bases). This TCR was recovered from an adult with an advanced solid tumor such as melanoma, head and neck, liver or kidney cancer. Sequenced here: CD4+ or CD8+ T cells sorted from blood, sampled in a trial of the OX40 agonist ivuxolimab. Written as DNA, the CDR3 is TGTGCCAGCAGCTCACAGGAGAATCAGCCCCAGCATTTT. It specifies CASSSQENQPQHF.